The 13 T cell receptor beta chains reported below all come from one sample, sequenced in a study of T cells in Graves' hyperthyroidism and ophthalmopathy. Amplification yielded TCR beta CDR3 regions, with RNA transcripts as the source. A set of HTBI primers served as the primers for a first-round RT-PCR of the TCR CDR3. TCRdb ran MiXCR on the multiplex PCR reads and lists one entry per CDR3 protein. Among 500,000 to 750,000 distinct CDR3 sequences listed, 46% were seen once. Material for sequencing was peripheral blood or thyroid tissue (not recorded which). These receptors were taken from a woman younger than 30 with Graves' hyperthyroidism.

This clonotype was counted at least ten times. It may be a read error: a sequence one base away is much more abundant. V and J are TRBV24-1 and TRBJ2-5, with D perhaps matching TRBD1 (5 bases). Germline-derived CDR1 and CDR2 are KGHDR and SFDVKD. The CDR3 contains 13 residues. The CDR3 DNA reads TGTGCCACCAGTGAACAGGCGGTAGAGACCCAGCACTTC. This gives the protein CATSEQAVETQHF.

The DNA for the CDR3 is TGTGCCAGCAGTTTACTTAGACTTAGCGGGAGGAGTTCAGAGACCCAGTACTTC. As protein: CASSLLRLSGRSSETQYF. The V call is TRBV28, the J call TRBJ2-5; 10 bases are a match to TRBD2. The CDR3 sequence is 18 residues long. The V gene end was trimmed by 2 bases and the J gene end by 4 bases; junction bases not matched to a gene: 13. From germline, CDR1 is MDHEN and CDR2 SYDVKM.

The chain employs TRBV7-9 and TRBJ2-2; perhaps D is TRBD1 or TRBD2 (7 bases each). Per germline, CDR1 SEHNR and CDR2 FQNEAQ (reference sequence). Deletions cut 8 bases from V and 1 base from J, with 14 bases between. The CDR3 runs 15 residues. This chain's CDR3 is CASLTGEGNTGELFF. The CDR3 DNA is TGTGCCAGCCTAACAGGGGAGGGGAACACCGGGGAGCTGTTTTTT.

The chain is built from TRBV4-1 and TRBJ1-4; no firm D call. Germline-derived CDR1 and CDR2 are MGHRA and YSYEKL. The CDR3 has 14 residues. V dropped 2 bases and J dropped 3 bases, with 7 bases sitting between them. In DNA form, the CDR3 reads TGCGCCAGCAGCCAACCAGGCCCTAATGAAAAACTGTTTTTT. Protein product: CASSQPGPNEKLFF.

This clonotype was observed a handful of times. This sequence joins TRBV7-3 and TRBJ2-7; D gene ambiguous. The germline CDR1 and CDR2 sequences are SGHTA and FQGTGA. V was cut by 6 bases and J by 6 bases, with 15 bases left in between. The CDR3 has 13 residues. The CDR3 region is CASSLSRTREQYF. CDR3 DNA sequence: TGTGCCAGCAGTTTATCTAGAACCCGCGAGCAGTACTTC. Full variable domain (rest looked up from reference TRBV7-3 and TRBJ2-7): GAGVSQTPSNKVTEKGKYVELRCDPISGHTALYWYRQSLGQGPEFLIYFQGTGAADDSGLPNDRFFAVRPEGSVSTLKIQRTERGDSAVYLCASSLSRTREQYFGPGTRLTVT.

This clonotype appeared many times. This rearrangement joins TRBV7-2 to TRBJ1-1, with 8 bases that match TRBD1. This CDR3 contains 12 residues. Germline CDR1 reads SGHTA; CDR2 reads FQGNSA. V was clipped by 1 base and J by 8 bases; unmatched bases: 0. The CDR3 protein is CASSLDRGEAFF. The CDR3 coding sequence is TGTGCCAGCAGCTTAGACAGGGGGGAAGCTTTCTTT.

The chain is built from TRBV15 and TRBJ2-6, with TRBD1 matching 9 bases. Germline CDR1 and CDR2: LNHNV and YYDKDF (reference sequence). J gave up 2 bases and V 3 bases, and 2 bases lay outside the gene matches. The CDR3 is 16 amino acids. This chain's CDR3 is CATSSGDRAGANVLTF. The CDR3 region has the DNA TGTGCCACCAGCAGTGGGGACAGGGCTGGGGCCAACGTCCTGACTTTC.

This clonotype was seen many times. The J gene is TRBJ2-2, the V gene TRBV29-1; a weak D match, TRBD1 (6 bases). CDR1 is SQVTM, CDR2 ANQGSEA, per germline. This CDR3 is 14 amino acids long. Trimming took off 6 bases at V and 4 bases at J, with 15 bases between the two ends. The chain's CDR3 is CSVGDTPVTGELFF. CDR3 sequence (DNA): TGCAGCGTGGGGGACACCCCGGTCACCGGGGAGCTGTTTTTT.

This clonotype was seen a single time. V and J are TRBV19 and TRBJ1-6; 9 nucleotides match TRBD1. CDR1 and CDR2 from the germline V gene are LNHDA and SQIVND (reference sequence). This CDR3 spans 16 amino acids. With 3 bases clipped from V and 11 bases from J, the junction kept 11 bases outside the gene matches. As DNA, the CDR3 is TGTGCCAGTAGTATGAGGGTGGCGGACAGGGGTACACCCCTCCACTTT. This translates into CASSMRVADRGTPLHF.

The chain links TRBV11-2 to TRBJ2-7, with 13 bases identical to TRBD2. V shed 4 bases and J 2 bases; nucleotides not matched to a gene: 11. Germline loops: CDR1 SGHAT, CDR2 FQNNGV. The CDR3 has 18 residues. This CDR3 reads CASSSRTSGSLVPYEQYF. As DNA, the CDR3 is TGTGCCAGCAGCTCACGGACTAGCGGGAGCCTGGTTCCCTACGAGCAGTACTTC.

The chain recombines TRBV15 with TRBJ1-2, with unresolved D. Looked up from germline, CDR1 is LNHNV and CDR2 is YYDKDF (reference sequence). The CDR3 loop spans 16 amino acids. The V end lost 0 bases, the J end lost 4 bases, and 15 bases lay between the germline ends. CDR3 in amino acids: CATSRDVGSMLYGYTF. CDR3 sequence (DNA): TGTGCCACCAGCAGAGATGTCGGCAGTATGCTCTATGGCTACACCTTC.

This clonotype has at least ten counts. V is TRBV20-1 and J is TRBJ2-5; 8 bases align to TRBD2. Germline-derived CDR1 and CDR2 are DFQATT and SNEGSKA (reference sequence). The CDR3 extends over 17 amino acids. Trimming at V came to 0 bases and at J to 2 bases, leaving 11 bases not matched to a gene. In DNA, the CDR3 is TGCAGTGCTAGAGATGGTGGGGCTAGCGGGCTTCAAGAGACCCAGTACTTC. Residues: CSARDGGASGLQETQYF.

This clonotype has ten or more counts. This chain joins TRBV7-8 and TRBJ2-5; 11 bases map to TRBD2. There are 19 residues in the CDR3. V shed 1 base, J shed 2 bases, and the junction held 12 bases outside the gene matches. Per germline, CDR1 SGHVS and CDR2 FQNEAQ. The CDR3 DNA sequence: TGTGCCAGCAGCTTAGGGCCCGCAACTAGCGGGAGCGGACAAGAGACCCAGTACTTC. It yields the protein CASSLGPATSGSGQETQYF.